One and the same sample provided the 21 T cell receptor beta chains below, sequenced in a study of glioma-infiltrating T cells after dendritic cell vaccination. Time point: after dendritic cell vaccination, including at tumor progression/relapse. Method: immunoSEQ multiplex PCR; TCRdb's copy keeps in-frame clones and lacks some. This table holds roughly 56,000 clones, about 84% found once. The material sequenced was blood, taken after dendritic cell vaccination. The receptors derive from a human donor with glioblastoma.

On this clone: The junction does not match germline at one end; this may be a read error. The same CDR3 is also encoded by other DNA sequences in this sample. This chain uses TRBV2 with TRBJ1-6; 8 bases align to TRBD1. This CDR3 is 15 amino acids long. CDR1 is SNHLY and CDR2 is FYNNEI in the germline V gene. CDR3 region: CASSDRGQGNSPLHF. CDR3 DNA sequence: TGTGCCAGCAGTGATCGAGGACAGGGTAATTCCCCCCTCCACTTT.

This clone is a singleton in its sample. The chain combines TRBV12-5 with TRBJ2-1; tentatively, D is TRBD2 (5 bases). This CDR3 has 16 amino acids. Trimming removed 6 bases from V and 1 base from J, with 16 bases in between. In germline, CDR1 is LGHNT, CDR2 FRNRAP. The CDR3 bases are TGTGCTAGTGGCCCCCCGAGGGTCTCTTCCTACAATGAGCAGTTCTTC. It encodes CASGPPRVSSYNEQFF.

The V call is TRBV30, the J call TRBJ2-7, with D tentatively TRBD1 (6 bases). In germline, CDR1 is GTSNPN, CDR2 SVGIG (reference sequence). Trimming shortened V by 1 base and J by 1 base, and 8 bases separated the two germline ends. This CDR3 is built from 13 residues. CDR3 sequence reads: CAWSGTESYEQYF. For the CDR3, the DNA is TGTGCCTGGAGTGGGACAGAGTCCTACGAGCAGTACTTC.

The rearrangement links TRBV11-2 to TRBJ1-1; maybe TRBD1 (6 bases). The CDR3 consists of 12 residues. Trimming removed 9 bases at V and 7 bases at J, with 15 bases between. Germline V gives CDR1 SGHAT, CDR2 FQNNGV. The CDR3 spells CASQGLVGEAFF. CDR3 sequence (DNA): TGTGCCAGTCAGGGGCTGGTTGGTGAAGCTTTCTTT.

J is TRBJ2-7 and V is TRBV2, with 9 bases aligning to TRBD1. With 10 bases clipped from V and 0 bases from J, the junction kept 7 bases outside the gene matches. The CDR3 is 14 amino acids. Germline-derived CDR1 and CDR2 are SNHLY and FYNNEI. In DNA form, the CDR3 reads TGTGCCATCCTTACAGGGGGCAGCTCCTACGAGCAGTACTTC. Protein sequence: CAILTGGSSYEQYF.

The V gene is TRBV6-6, the J gene TRBJ2-7; perhaps TRBD2 as D (5 bases). Trimming took off 2 bases at V and 2 bases at J, with 10 bases between the two ends. From germline, CDR1 is MNHNY and CDR2 SVGAGI (reference sequence). The CDR3 is 14 residues long. The CDR3: CASSYGSRTYEQYF. CDR3 DNA sequence: TGTGCCAGCAGTTACGGGAGCCGTACCTACGAGCAGTACTTC.

This clone showed up just once. The J gene is TRBJ1-6, the V gene TRBV5-1; D uncertain. The CDR3 consists of 16 residues. V dropped 0 bases and J dropped 8 bases, with 15 bases sitting between them. Germline CDR1 is SGHRS and CDR2 is YFSETQ. The CDR3 bases are TGCGCCAGCAGCTTGGGGGTCGGGGTGGTTGATTCACCCCTCCACTTT. This codes for CASSLGVGVVDSPLHF. Drawing the rest from reference TRBV5-1 and TRBJ1-6, the complete variable domain is KAGVTQTPRYLIKTRGQQVTLSCSPISGHRSVSWYQQTPGQGLQFLFEYFSETQRNKGNFPGRFSGRQFSNSRSEMNVSTLELGDSALYLCASSLGVGVVDSPLHFGNGTRLTVT.

The chain is built from TRBV5-1 and TRBJ2-7, with D uncertain. This CDR3 has 13 amino acids. Germline assignment: CDR1 SGHRS and CDR2 YFSETQ. V lost 4 bases, J lost 0 bases, and 8 bases lay in between. DNA for the CDR3: TGCGCCAGCAGCCCGAGTAGCTCCTACGAGCAGTACTTC. Translated, it gives CASSPSSSYEQYF.

On this clone itself: The junction does not match germline at one end; this may be a read error. The chain recombines TRBV7-3 with TRBJ2-3, with D possibly called TRBD1 or TRBD2 (5 bases each). The CDR3 is made up of 13 amino acids. The germline V gene encodes CDR1 SGHTA and CDR2 FQGTGA. DNA for the CDR3: TGTGCCAGCAGCCTAACGGGGCCGGATACGCAGTATTTT. It encodes CASSLTGPDTQYF.

The rearrangement joins TRBV30 to TRBJ2-7; D might be TRBD1 (5 bases). The CDR3 totals 12 residues. V shed 0 bases and J shed 2 bases, with 5 bases lying between them. Germline V CDR1 and CDR2: GTSNPN, SVGIG (reference sequence). CDR3 in DNA: TGTGCCTGGAGTGTGACAGCCTACGAGCAGTACTTC. It yields the protein CAWSVTAYEQYF.

The chain has TRBV9 and TRBJ2-3; 9 bases are shared with TRBD2. The V segment lost 0 bases and the J segment 1 base; nucleotides outside the gene matches: 9. The germline V gene encodes CDR1 SGDLS and CDR2 YYNGEE. The length of the CDR3 is 18 residues. For the CDR3, the DNA is TGTGCCAGCAGCGTAGAGGCCGGTAGCGGGGGACGCACAGATACGCAGTATTTT. Its protein is CASSVEAGSGGRTDTQYF.

The chain carries TRBV9 and TRBJ2-3; 8 bases align to TRBD1. V gave up 4 bases and J gave up 1 base; unmatched junction bases: 8. Per the germline V gene, CDR1 is SGDLS and CDR2 is YYNGEE. The CDR3 loop spans 16 amino acids. CDR3 loop: CASSPEGQVGTDTQYF. CDR3 coding DNA: TGTGCCAGCAGCCCGGAGGGACAGGTAGGCACAGATACGCAGTATTTT.

This clone was counted a single time. This chain joins TRBV6-1 and TRBJ2-3, with 10 bases matching TRBD1. Germline V lookup: CDR1 MNHNS, CDR2 SASEGT. The CDR3 contains 15 residues. V was pared by 6 bases and J by 5 bases, with 8 bases of the junction left unmatched. This CDR3 is CASSAGQGVVDTQYF. The DNA for the CDR3 is TGTGCCAGCAGCGCTGGACAGGGGGTTGTAGATACGCAGTATTTT.

This chain joins TRBV2 and TRBJ2-3; a weak D match, TRBD1 (6 bases). Per the germline V gene, CDR1 is SNHLY and CDR2 is FYNNEI. Trimming pared 5 bases from V and 0 bases from J, leaving 9 bases between. CDR3 size: 14 residues. The CDR3 DNA follows: TGTGCCAGCAGTAAAGACAGGAGCACAGATACGCAGTATTTT. Translation: CASSKDRSTDTQYF.

The J gene is TRBJ2-1, the V gene TRBV2; TRBD2 matches at 13 bases. With 2 bases clipped from V and 4 bases from J, the junction kept 5 bases outside the gene matches. The CDR3 has 17 residues. Germline CDR1 is SNHLY and CDR2 is FYNNEI. The CDR3 protein is CASSETKGLAGYNEQFF. The DNA for the CDR3 is TGTGCCAGCAGTGAAACGAAGGGACTAGCGGGATACAATGAGCAGTTCTTC.

The genes are TRBV7-6 and TRBJ2-1, with 13 bases fitting TRBD2. J lost 6 bases, V lost 2 bases, and 13 bases had no gene match. Germline CDR1 reads SGHVS; CDR2 reads FNYEAQ. This CDR3 is built from 19 residues. CDR3 DNA: TGTGCCAGCAGCTTAAGGGGAAGGACTAGCGGGGGTCCAGGCAATGAGCAGTTCTTC. Translation: CASSLRGRTSGGPGNEQFF.

This chain links TRBV6-5 with TRBJ1-1; D remains ambiguous. Between the trimmed V and J ends, which lost 6 bases and 7 bases, there was a span of 9 bases. CDR3 length: 11 residues. The germline gives CDR1 MNHEY, CDR2 SVGAGI. The CDR3 loop reads CASRGLLEAFF. In nucleotides, the CDR3 is TGTGCCAGCAGGGGCCTACTTGAAGCTTTCTTT.

Here the CDR3 DNA reads TGTGCCAGCAGCCTTAACCCGGTAGCGGGGGGGCGGACCGGGGAGCTGTTTTTT. Protein sequence: CASSLNPVAGGRTGELFF. V gene TRBV7-3 combines with J gene TRBJ2-2; 11 bases match TRBD2. The CDR3 is 18 residues long. Germline V gives CDR1 SGHTA, CDR2 FQGTGA. After removal of 5 bases from V and 5 bases from J, the junction contained 13 bases not matched to a gene.

The CDR3 protein is CSVKSAGASYEQYF. The CDR3 bases are TGCAGCGTTAAGTCCGCAGGGGCCTCCTACGAGCAGTACTTC. The J gene is TRBJ2-7, the V gene TRBV29-1, with D possibly TRBD1 on 6 matching bases. From germline, CDR1 is SQVTM and CDR2 ANQGSEA. The CDR3 is 14 residues long. V was clipped by 5 bases and J by 0 bases, with 14 bases between them.

The J gene is TRBJ2-5, the V gene TRBV6-5, with 7 nucleotides matching TRBD2. Germline V gene data show CDR1 as MNHEY and CDR2 as SVGAGI. The CDR3 is made up of 11 amino acids. V lost 6 bases and J lost 9; bases outside the gene matches: 4. CDR3 residues: CASSRGDSQYF. CDR3 in DNA: TGTGCCAGCAGCCGGGGGGACTCCCAGTACTTC.

This chain connects TRBV7-9 to TRBJ2-7, with TRBD1 matching over 9 bases. CDR1 and CDR2 (germline): SEHNR, FQNEAQ (reference sequence). J lost 3 bases, V lost 5 bases, and 5 bases had no gene match. The CDR3 runs 14 residues. The CDR3 sequence is CASSPRDRVYEQYF. The CDR3 DNA reads as TGTGCCAGCAGCCCCCGGGACAGGGTCTACGAGCAGTACTTC.